The next 5 T cell receptor beta chains were all read from a single sample in a study of graft-versus-host responses after intestinal transplantation (dated by TCRdb to the early 2020s). These TCRs' antigens remain unknown. This specimen's time point label, per the study, means: cells obtained before transplantation from donor or recipient. Libraries came from the immunoSEQ multiplex PCR assay. TCRdb took over this immuneACCESS table, retaining in-frame rearrangements with V and J assigned. Such tables are incomplete; in checked studies, under half of the missing clones stem from an unresolved V gene, and the remainder is unexplained. For this sample there are roughly 93,000 clones; 80% to 95% appear just once. The ten most abundant clones make up roughly 0.44% of the sample. The sample was unstimulated CD8+ T cells sorted from spleen or lymph node cells, taken before transplant. These receptors were obtained from a human donor who was the organ donor for an intestinal transplant.

The chain employs TRBV9 and TRBJ2-1, with 7 positions matching TRBD2. V was pared by 0 bases and J by 4 bases, with 4 bases of the junction left unmatched. CDR3 length: 15 residues. The V gene's germline CDR1 is SGDLS and CDR2 YYNGEE. CDR3 loop: CASSVGAGVYNEQFF. The CDR3 nucleotides read TGTGCCAGCAGCGTAGGGGCGGGGGTGTACAATGAGCAGTTCTTC.

The chain is built from TRBV4-3 and TRBJ1-1; 7 nucleotides align to TRBD1. J gave up 3 bases and V 0 bases, and 10 bases lay outside the gene matches. This CDR3 has 17 amino acids. CDR1 is LGHNA and CDR2 is YSLEER in the germline V gene. CDR3 in amino acids: CASSQDSLGQYHTEAFF. The CDR3 region has the DNA TGCGCCAGCAGCCAAGACTCATTGGGACAGTACCACACTGAAGCTTTCTTT.

The genes are TRBV4-2 and TRBJ1-1; the match to TRBD1 covers 7 bases. Trimming removed 0 bases from V and 3 bases from J; junction bases left unmatched: 7. In germline, CDR1 is LGHNA, CDR2 YNFKEQ. The CDR3 sequence is 16 residues long. The CDR3 protein is CASSQERGTEDTEAFF. In nucleotides, the CDR3 is TGTGCCAGCAGCCAAGAGAGGGGGACAGAGGACACTGAAGCTTTCTTT.

The CDR3 sequence is CASSLARTGGTDTQYF. The CDR3 DNA reads as TGTGCCAGCAGCTTAGCAAGAACGGGGGGCACAGATACGCAGTATTTT. The chain recombines TRBV11-2 with TRBJ2-3, with D maybe TRBD2 (6 bases). CDR1 and CDR2 (germline): SGHAT, FQNNGV. The CDR3 contains 16 residues. The ends were cut back, 1 base at V and 1 base at J, with 12 bases in the middle.

This sequence joins TRBV2 and TRBJ1-5, with D hard to call. Trimming left V 4 bases short and J 4 bases short, with 8 bases between. CDR3 size: 13 residues. Germline CDR1 SNHLY, CDR2 FYNNEI. The CDR3 DNA sequence: TGTGCCAGCAGTGGACACACGAATCAGCCCCAGCATTTT. As protein: CASSGHTNQPQHF. Supplemented by reference TRBV2 and TRBJ1-5, the full variable domain reads EPEVTQTPSHQVTQMGQEVILRCVPISNHLYFYWYRQILGQKVEFLVSFYNNEISEKSEIFDDQFSVERPDGSNFTLKIRSTKLEDSAMYFCASSGHTNQPQHFGDGTRLSIL.